This entry concerns a single TCR beta chain. The sample belongs to a study of shared clonotypes between healthy human individuals. The authors divided CD4+ cells into CD45RA+ naive and CD45RA-negative memory subsets. This CDR3 has 13 residues. V gave up 0 bases and J gave up 5 bases, with 8 bases separating them. Looked up from germline, CDR1 is SGDLS and CDR2 is YYNGEE. Only in-frame clones appear in the TCRdb table, and some are missing; sequencing was by immunoSEQ multiplex PCR. This sample carries about 1 million clones, more than 60% of them seen once, and the ten largest clones take nearly 1.5%.

The TCR originated in a man between 18 and 29 years old in good health. The sequenced sample consisted of memory CD4+ T cells sorted from blood. Subset indicated: CD45RA-negative fraction. The chain recombines TRBV9 with TRBJ1-1; unclear D gene. This chain's CDR3 is CASSVDPGTEAFF. The CDR3 DNA is TGTGCCAGCAGCGTAGACCCGGGGACTGAAGCTTTCTTT. Filled out from reference TRBV9 and TRBJ1-1, the complete variable domain reads DSGVTQTPKHLITATGQRVTLRCSPRSGDLSVYWYQQSLDQGLQFLIQYYNGEERAKGNILERFSAQQFPDLHSELNLSSLELGDSALYFCASSVDPGTEAFFGQGTRLTVV.